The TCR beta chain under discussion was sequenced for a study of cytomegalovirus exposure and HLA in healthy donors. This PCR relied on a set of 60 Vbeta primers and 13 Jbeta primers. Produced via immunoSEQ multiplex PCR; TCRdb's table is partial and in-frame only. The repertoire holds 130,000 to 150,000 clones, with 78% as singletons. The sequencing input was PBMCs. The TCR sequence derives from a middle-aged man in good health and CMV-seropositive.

CDR3 bases: TGTGCCAGTAGTGTTTCCGGGACAGGGATCTATGGCTACACCTTC. It is translated as CASSVSGTGIYGYTF. The chain combines TRBV19 with TRBJ1-2; 9 positions match TRBD1. This CDR3 contains 15 residues. The V segment lost 5 bases and the J segment 4 bases; nucleotides outside the gene matches: 8. Germline CDR1 is LNHDA and CDR2 is SQIVND (reference sequence). Complete variable domain (other parts from reference TRBV19 and TRBJ1-2): DGGITQSPKYLFRKEGQNVTLSCEQNLNHDAMYWYRQDPGQGLRLIYYSQIVNDFQKGDIAEGYSVSREKKESFPLTVTSAQKNPTAFYLCASSVSGTGIYGYTFGSGTRLTVV.